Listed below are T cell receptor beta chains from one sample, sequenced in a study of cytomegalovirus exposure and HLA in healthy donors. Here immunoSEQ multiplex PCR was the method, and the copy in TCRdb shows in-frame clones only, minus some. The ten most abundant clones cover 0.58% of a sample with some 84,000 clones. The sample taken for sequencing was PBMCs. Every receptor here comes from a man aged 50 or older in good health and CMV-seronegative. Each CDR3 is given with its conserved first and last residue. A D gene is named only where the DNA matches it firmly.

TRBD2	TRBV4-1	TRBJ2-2	CASSQGVAGGPGTGELFF	TGCGCCAGCAGCCAAGGGGTAGCGGGGGGGCCGGGCACCGGGGAGCTGTTTTTT
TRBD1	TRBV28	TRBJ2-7	CASSLRQGDEQYF	TGTGCCAGCAGTCTAAGACAGGGGGACGAGCAGTACTTC
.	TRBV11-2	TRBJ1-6	CASSQGNSPLHF	TGTGCCAGCAGTCAGGGTAATTCACCCCTCCACTTT
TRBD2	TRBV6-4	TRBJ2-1	CASSDLSGGALNEQFF	TGTGCCAGCAGTGACCTTAGCGGGGGGGCCCTAAATGAGCAGTTCTTC
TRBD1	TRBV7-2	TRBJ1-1	CASSLEGAPGTEAFF	TGTGCCAGCAGCTTAGAGGGGGCGCCGGGCACTGAAGCTTTCTTT
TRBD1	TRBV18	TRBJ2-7	CASSPIPGQGPYEQYF	TGTGCCAGCTCACCTATCCCGGGACAGGGGCCCTACGAGCAGTACTTC
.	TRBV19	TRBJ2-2	CASYRETNSANTGELFF	TGTGCCAGTTACCGCGAAACCAACTCCGCGAACACCGGGGAGCTGTTTTTT
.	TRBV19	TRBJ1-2	CASSETGKYENGYTF	TGTGCCAGTAGTGAAACAGGGAAGTATGAGAATGGCTACACCTTC
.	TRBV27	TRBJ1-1	CASPPLAWAAFF	TGTGCCAGCCCCCCCTTAGCGTGGGCGGCTTTCTTT
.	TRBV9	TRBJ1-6	CASSVGLDNSPLHF	TGTGCCAGCAGCGTTGGCCTTGATAATTCACCCCTCCACTTT
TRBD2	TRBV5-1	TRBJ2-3	CASSILAGGPHSTDTQYF	TGCGCCAGCAGCATTCTAGCGGGGGGACCTCATAGCACAGATACGCAGTATTTT
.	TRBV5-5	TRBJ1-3	CASSFGVAGGAGNTIYF	TGTGCCAGCAGCTTTGGGGTTGCTGGGGGGGCTGGAAACACCATATATTTT
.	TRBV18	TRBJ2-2	CASSPRQESNTGELFF	TGTGCCAGCTCACCTCGACAGGAATCGAACACCGGGGAGCTGTTTTTT
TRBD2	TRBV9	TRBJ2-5	CASSVSGEETQYF	TGTGCCAGCAGCGTAAGCGGGGAAGAGACCCAGTACTTC
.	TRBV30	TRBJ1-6	CAWSVSGNSPLHF	TGTGCCTGGAGTGTATCGGGAAATTCACCCCTCCACTTT
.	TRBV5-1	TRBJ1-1	CASSYGSGEEAFF	TGCGCCAGCAGCTACGGGTCTGGAGAAGAAGCTTTCTTT
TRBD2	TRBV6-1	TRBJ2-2	CASSELAGNTGELFF	TGTGCCAGCAGTGAGCTAGCGGGGAACACCGGGGAGCTGTTTTTT
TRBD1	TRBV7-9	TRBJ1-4	CASSLTTGDEKLFF	TGTGCCAGCAGCCTTACGACAGGGGATGAAAAACTGTTTTTT
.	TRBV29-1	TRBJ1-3	CSVGASRNTIYF	TGCAGCGTTGGGGCCTCCAGAAACACCATATATTTT
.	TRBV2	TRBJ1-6	CASRRQSNSPLHF	TGTGCCAGCAGGAGACAGTCGAATTCACCCCTCCACTTT
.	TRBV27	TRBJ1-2	CASKTYNYGYTF	TGTGCCAGTAAAACTTATAACTATGGCTACACCTTC
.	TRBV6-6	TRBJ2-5	CASSYRDQETQYF	TGTGCCAGCAGTTATCGGGACCAAGAGACCCAGTACTTC
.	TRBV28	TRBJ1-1	CASNISPNTEAFF	TGTGCCAGCAACATTTCCCCGAACACTGAAGCTTTCTTT
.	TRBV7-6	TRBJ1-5	CASSPTGNGNQPQHF	TGTGCCAGCAGCCCAACAGGGAACGGCAATCAGCCCCAGCATTTT
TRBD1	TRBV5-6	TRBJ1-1	CASSSGQEAEAFF	TGTGCCAGCAGCTCCGGACAGGAGGCTGAAGCTTTCTTT
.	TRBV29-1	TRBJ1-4	CSVEGREEGKLFF	TGCAGCGTTGAAGGCAGGGAGGAGGGAAAACTGTTTTTT
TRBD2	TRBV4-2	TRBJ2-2	CASSQGGFGTGELFF	TGTGCCAGCAGCCAGGGGGGGTTCGGCACCGGGGAGCTGTTTTTT
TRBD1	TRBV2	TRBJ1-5	CASSEALGTGSPYSNQPQHF	TGTGCCAGCAGTGAAGCGCTGGGGACAGGGAGCCCCTATAGCAATCAGCCCCAGCATTTT
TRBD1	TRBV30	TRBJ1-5	CAWSASRTGGSGQPQHF	TGTGCCTGGAGTGCCTCAAGGACAGGGGGGAGCGGTCAGCCCCAGCATTTT
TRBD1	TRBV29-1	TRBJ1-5	CSVRQGRQPQHF	TGCAGCGTTCGACAGGGACGGCAGCCCCAGCATTTT
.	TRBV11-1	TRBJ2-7	CASSHRVTSSYEQYF	TGTGCCAGCAGCCACAGGGTGACGAGCTCCTACGAGCAGTACTTC
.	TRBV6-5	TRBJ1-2	CASMGGGGGYTF	TGTGCCAGCATGGGGGGCGGGGGTGGCTACACCTTC
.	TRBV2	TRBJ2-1	CASSGGRDNEQFF	TGTGCCAGCAGTGGGGGCAGGGACAATGAGCAGTTCTTC
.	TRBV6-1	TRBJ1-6	CASSEAFVGPGFYNSPLHF	TGTGCCAGCAGTGAAGCGTTTGTAGGTCCGGGATTCTATAATTCACCCCTCCACTTT
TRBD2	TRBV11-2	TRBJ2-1	CASSELSSGEFF	TGTGCCAGCAGCGAACTCTCTAGCGGAGAGTTCTTC
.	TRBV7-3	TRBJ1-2	CASSLTGGTNYGYTF	TGTGCCAGCAGCTTAACAGGAGGGACCAACTATGGCTACACCTTC